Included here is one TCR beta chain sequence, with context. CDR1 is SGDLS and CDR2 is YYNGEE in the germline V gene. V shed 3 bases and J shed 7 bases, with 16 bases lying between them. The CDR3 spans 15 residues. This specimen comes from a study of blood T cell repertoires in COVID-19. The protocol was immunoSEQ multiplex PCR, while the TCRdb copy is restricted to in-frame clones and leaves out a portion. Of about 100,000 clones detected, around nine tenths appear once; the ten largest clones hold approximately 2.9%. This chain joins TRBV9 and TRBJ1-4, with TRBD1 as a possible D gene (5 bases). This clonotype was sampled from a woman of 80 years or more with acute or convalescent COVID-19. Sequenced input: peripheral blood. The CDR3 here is CASSGTGTPLEKLFF. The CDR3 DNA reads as TGTGCCAGCAGCGGAACCGGGACTCCACTTGAAAAACTGTTTTTT.